Each of the 2 T cell receptor beta chains below was sequenced from the same sample in a study of cytomegalovirus exposure and HLA in healthy donors. Amplification used 60 Vbeta primers and 13 Jbeta primers. Method: immunoSEQ multiplex PCR; TCRdb's copy keeps in-frame clones and lacks some. The sample records 90,000 to 120,000 clones, 74% being singletons. Sequencing was carried out using PBMCs. The receptors stem from a woman in her forties in good health and CMV-seropositive.

The CDR3 spells CASSETRGGNYGYTF. The DNA of the CDR3 is TGTGCCAGCAGTGAGACCCGAGGTGGGAACTATGGCTACACCTTC. This chain uses TRBV25-1 with TRBJ1-2; D gene unclear. From germline, CDR1 is MGHDK and CDR2 SYGVNS. Deletions cut 3 bases from V and 2 bases from J, with 13 bases between. CDR3 size: 15 residues.

V gene TRBV27 combines with J gene TRBJ1-2; TRBD1 is a possible D gene (5 bases). The CDR3 extends over 19 amino acids. V was pared by 2 bases and J by 3 bases, with 25 bases between. Germline V gene sequence: CDR1 MNHEY, CDR2 SMNVEV (reference sequence). CDR3 in amino acids: CASSLRSVRQTNLDYGYTF. CDR3 nucleotide sequence: TGTGCCAGCAGTTTAAGGAGTGTAAGACAGACGAATTTAGACTATGGCTACACCTTC.